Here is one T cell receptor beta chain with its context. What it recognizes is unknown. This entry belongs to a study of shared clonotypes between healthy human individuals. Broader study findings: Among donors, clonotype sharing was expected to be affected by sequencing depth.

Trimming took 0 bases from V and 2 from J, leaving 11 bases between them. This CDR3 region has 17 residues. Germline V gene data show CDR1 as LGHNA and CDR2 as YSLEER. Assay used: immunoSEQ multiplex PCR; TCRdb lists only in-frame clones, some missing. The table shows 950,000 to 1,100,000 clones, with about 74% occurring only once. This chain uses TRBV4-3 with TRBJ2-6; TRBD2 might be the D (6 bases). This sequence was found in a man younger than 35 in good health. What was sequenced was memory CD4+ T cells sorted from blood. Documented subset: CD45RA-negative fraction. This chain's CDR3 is CASSQDGRTTGANVLTF. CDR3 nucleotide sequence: TGCGCCAGCAGCCAAGATGGGAGGACTACTGGGGCCAACGTCCTGACTTTC.